These 26 T cell receptor beta chains came from one sample sequenced in a study of blood T cell repertoires in COVID-19. Profiled with immunoSEQ multiplex PCR; TCRdb holds only in-frame clones, not every one. Altogether roughly 180,000 clones are present, 82% being singletons, with the ten largest covering around 11%. Sequences were obtained from PBMCs or T cells enriched from blood (not recorded which). The receptors stem from a man in his forties who had recovered from COVID-19.

This chain uses TRBV6-2 or TRBV6-3 with TRBJ1-5; TRBD1 matches at 11 bases. J gave up 1 base and V 6 bases, and 14 bases lay outside the gene matches. CDR3 length equals 19 residues. Germline V gene data show CDR1 as MNHEY and CDR2 as SVGEGT. The CDR3 coding sequence is TGTGCCAGCAGCGACCCCATGGGACAGGGGGGTATCAGCAATCAGCCCCAGCATTTT. Translation: CASSDPMGQGGISNQPQHF.

CDR3: CASSRTGGKAGNTIYF. The CDR3 region has the DNA TGTGCCAGCAGTAGGACAGGGGGCAAAGCTGGAAACACCATATATTTT. This rearrangement joins TRBV28 to TRBJ1-3, with 11 bases matching TRBD1. The germline CDR1 and CDR2 sequences are MDHEN and SYDVKM. With 5 bases clipped from V and 2 bases from J, the junction kept 5 bases outside the gene matches. The CDR3 length is 16 residues.

There are a few counts of this clone. The chain joins TRBV15 to TRBJ1-5; 8 nucleotides align to TRBD1. This CDR3 is 16 amino acids long. V dropped 4 bases and J dropped 3; count of bases not matched to a gene: 8. The germline V gene has CDR1 LNHNV and CDR2 YYDKDF (reference sequence). The CDR3 protein is CATSTGQGTYNQPQHF. The CDR3 DNA is TGTGCCACCAGCACTGGACAGGGAACGTACAATCAGCCCCAGCATTTT.

The chain couples TRBV7-9 to TRBJ2-4; D may be TRBD1 (5 bases). Germline lookup yields CDR1 SEHNR and CDR2 FQNEAQ (reference sequence). The V end lost 2 bases, the J end lost 6 bases, and 14 bases lay between the germline ends. The CDR3 extends over 15 amino acids. Here the CDR3 reads CASSLSRQLGNIQYF. The CDR3 DNA is TGTGCCAGCAGCTTATCCAGACAGCTCGGAAACATTCAGTACTTC.

CDR3 sequence (DNA): TGTGCCAGCAAAACAGGGGGGGAGCTGTTTTTT. Translating it yields CASKTGGELFF. The rearrangement links TRBV2 to TRBJ2-2; a possible D gene is TRBD1 (6 bases). There are 11 residues in the CDR3. Trimming cost V 7 bases and J 8 bases, with 8 bases left between them. Germline CDR1 is SNHLY and CDR2 is FYNNEI.

This clone was detected once. The gene calls are TRBV3-1 (or the pseudogene TRBV3-2) and TRBJ2-7; 8 bases match TRBD2. Trimming cost V 0 bases and J 5 bases; bases outside gene matches: 12. Germline CDR1 is LGHDT and CDR2 is YNNKEL (reference sequence). This CDR3 comprises 17 residues. CDR3 amino acids: CASSQERFQRERHEQYF. The CDR3 DNA follows: TGTGCCAGCAGCCAAGAGAGGTTCCAGCGGGAGAGGCACGAGCAGTACTTC.

V and J are TRBV5-4 and TRBJ2-1; a weak D match, TRBD2 (5 bases). CDR1 is SGHNT, CDR2 YYREEE, per germline (reference sequence). Trimming took 3 bases from V and 8 from J, leaving 18 bases between them. The CDR3 has 15 amino acids. The DNA of the CDR3 is TGTGCCAGCAGCTCAGTAGCGACCGGCTTAGATGAGCAGTTCTTC. This gives the protein CASSSVATGLDEQFF.

This chain uses TRBV4-2 with TRBJ2-5; 9 nucleotides agree with TRBD2. The CDR3 loop spans 16 amino acids. Germline V gene data show CDR1 as LGHNA and CDR2 as YNFKEQ. V dropped 1 base and J dropped 3; count of bases not matched to a gene: 6. CDR3 in amino acids: CASSQGGLASEETQYF. In DNA, the CDR3 is TGTGCCAGCAGCCAAGGGGGACTAGCCTCCGAAGAGACCCAGTACTTC.

This chain joins TRBV6-6 and TRBJ2-1; D unresolved. From germline, CDR1 is MNHNY and CDR2 SVGAGI (reference sequence). The CDR3 totals 14 residues. V lost 10 bases to trimming and J lost 5 bases, with 18 bases between them. The CDR3 is CAITSRLPHNEQFF. In nucleotides, the CDR3 is TGTGCCATCACGTCTAGGCTTCCCCACAATGAGCAGTTCTTC.

The rearrangement joins TRBV19 to TRBJ2-1; D is ambiguous. V shed 5 bases and J shed 8 bases, with 13 bases lying between them. The CDR3 contains 13 residues. The germline V gene has CDR1 LNHDA and CDR2 SQIVND (reference sequence). The CDR3, as DNA: TGTGCCAGTAGTCCCACCCTTCTATATGAGCAGTTCTTC. The encoded protein is CASSPTLLYEQFF.

V gene TRBV28 combines with J gene TRBJ1-1; 10 bases are shared with TRBD1. The germline CDR1 and CDR2 sequences are MDHEN and SYDVKM. The CDR3 spans 15 residues. Germline trimming cut 5 bases from V and 6 bases from J; bases unmatched to any gene: 9. The chain's CDR3 is CASSPLGQGIPEAFF. The DNA for the CDR3 is TGTGCCAGCAGTCCCTTGGGACAGGGGATTCCTGAAGCTTTCTTT.

This chain connects TRBV5-4 to TRBJ1-4; a weak D match, TRBD1 (5 bases). This CDR3 has 16 residues. The germline gives CDR1 SGHNT, CDR2 YYREEE (reference sequence). Trimming took off 0 bases at V and 10 bases at J, with 19 bases between the two ends. The CDR3 sequence is CASSLDAGTGGGKLFF. The CDR3, as DNA: TGTGCCAGCAGCTTGGATGCCGGGACCGGGGGGGGAAAACTGTTTTTT.

This clone was observed once. The V call is TRBV11-2, the J call TRBJ2-5; 10 positions agree with TRBD2. This CDR3 contains 14 residues. CDR1 is SGHAT, CDR2 FQNNGV, per germline. Unmatched junction bases numbered 3, after V lost 5 bases and J lost 3 bases. The chain's CDR3 is CASSPLAGEETQYF. CDR3 coding DNA: TGTGCCAGCAGCCCCCTAGCGGGAGAAGAGACCCAGTACTTC. The full variable domain, with the rest looked up from reference TRBV11-2 and TRBJ2-5, is EAGVAQSPRYKIIEKRQSVAFWCNPISGHATLYWYQQILGQGPKLLIQFQNNGVVDDSQLPKDRFSAERLKGVDSTLKIQPAKLEDSAVYLCASSPLAGEETQYFGPGTRLLVL.

The chain is built from TRBV6-5 and TRBJ1-1; D remains unclear. This CDR3 is built from 12 residues. CDR1 is MNHEY, CDR2 SVGAGI, per germline. The V and J ends lost 2 bases and 5 bases respectively, with 6 bases between them. CDR3 loop: CASSYGETEAFF. CDR3 sequence (DNA): TGTGCCAGCAGTTACGGAGAGACTGAAGCTTTCTTT.

The count of this clone is one. The chain uses TRBV30 and TRBJ1-3; the D is unclear. The germline V gene encodes CDR1 GTSNPN and CDR2 SVGIG (reference sequence). The CDR3 contains 12 residues. Trimming removed 5 bases from V and 0 bases from J, with 5 bases in between. The CDR3 here is CAWGSSGNTIYF. The DNA for the CDR3 is TGTGCCTGGGGGAGCTCTGGAAACACCATATATTTT.

V gene TRBV10-1 combines with J gene TRBJ2-1; D perhaps matches TRBD2 (6 bases). V was cut by 0 bases and J by 0 bases, with 9 bases left in between. The CDR3 is made up of 16 amino acids. The V gene's germline CDR1 is WNHNN and CDR2 SYGVQD (reference sequence). For the CDR3, the DNA is TGCGCCAGCAGTGAGTCGGTCGGGGGCTCCTACAATGAGCAGTTCTTC. It encodes CASSESVGGSYNEQFF.

This clone was picked up one time. The V and J genes are TRBV7-3 and TRBJ2-6; D unresolved. V lost 5 bases, J lost 0 bases, and 14 bases lay in between. CDR3 length equals 17 residues. Germline assignment: CDR1 SGHTA and CDR2 FQGTGA. CDR3 bases: TGTGCCAGCAGCCCTTCCTCTTCCAGCTCTGGGGCCAACGTCCTGACTTTC. Translated, it gives CASSPSSSSSGANVLTF.

The chain couples TRBV10-3 to TRBJ1-1; 7 nucleotides line up with TRBD1. Germline CDR1 reads ENHRY; CDR2 reads SYGVKD. The CDR3 consists of 14 residues. The trim removed 5 bases at V and 1 base at J, leaving 4 bases unmatched. The CDR3 sequence: CAISRQGSNTEAFF. CDR3 bases: TGTGCCATCAGTAGACAGGGCTCGAACACTGAAGCTTTCTTT.

V and J are TRBV10-3 and TRBJ2-7, with D possibly matching TRBD1 (6 bases). Trimming stripped 5 bases from V and 0 bases from J, with 11 bases between. This CDR3 comprises 14 residues. CDR1 is ENHRY and CDR2 is SYGVKD in the germline V gene. CDR3: CAISRQESSYEQYF. CDR3 sequence (DNA): TGTGCCATCAGTCGACAGGAGAGCTCCTACGAGCAGTACTTC.

This rearrangement joins TRBV7-9 to TRBJ2-3, with 14 bases identical to TRBD2. V shed 6 bases and J 6 bases; nucleotides not matched to a gene: 8. The CDR3 consists of 16 residues. Germline V lookup: CDR1 SEHNR, CDR2 FQNEAQ (reference sequence). Written as DNA, the CDR3 is TGTGCCAGCAGAGGAACGGGACTAGCGGGAGCGGATACGCAGTATTTT. This gives the protein CASRGTGLAGADTQYF.

This clone was picked up one time. The V gene is TRBV3-1 (or the pseudogene TRBV3-2), the J gene TRBJ1-6, with D maybe TRBD1 (6 bases). V dropped 1 base and J dropped 0 bases, with 10 bases sitting between them. CDR1 is LGHDT and CDR2 is YNNKEL in the germline V gene (reference sequence). The CDR3 has 17 residues. As DNA, the CDR3 is TGTGCCAGCAGCCAAGTAGGGGGTAGCTCCTATAATTCACCCCTCCACTTT. Translated, it gives CASSQVGGSSYNSPLHF.

This rearrangement joins TRBV3-1 (or the pseudogene TRBV3-2) to TRBJ2-7; 10 positions agree with TRBD1. Germline V gene lookup returns CDR1 LGHDT and CDR2 YNNKEL (reference sequence). J was trimmed by 2 bases and V by 4 bases; bases with no gene match: 8. The length of the CDR3 is 16 residues. CDR3 sequence: CASSREQGQGTYEQYF. The CDR3 DNA reads as TGTGCCAGCAGCCGAGAACAGGGACAGGGGACCTACGAGCAGTACTTC.

The chain couples TRBV27 to TRBJ2-7; 9 bases line up with TRBD2. V gave up 3 bases and J gave up 9 bases; unmatched junction bases: 6. This CDR3 is built from 13 residues. In germline, CDR1 is MNHEY, CDR2 SMNVEV (reference sequence). CDR3 protein: CASSLREGSLQYF. The CDR3 nucleotides are TGTGCCAGCAGTTTGCGGGAGGGGAGTTTGCAGTACTTC.

The J gene is TRBJ2-1, the V gene TRBV7-3, with 7 bases identical to TRBD2. Germline lookup yields CDR1 SGHTA and CDR2 FQGTGA. J gave up 2 bases and V 1 base, and 8 bases lay outside the gene matches. The CDR3 runs to 17 residues. The CDR3: CASSLIGSAGAYNEQFF. CDR3 nucleotides: TGTGCCAGCAGCTTAATTGGGTCGGCGGGAGCCTACAATGAGCAGTTCTTC. The complete variable domain, with remaining parts taken from reference TRBV7-3 and TRBJ2-1, reads GAGVSQTPSNKVTEKGKYVELRCDPISGHTALYWYRQSLGQGPEFLIYFQGTGAADDSGLPNDRFFAVRPEGSVSTLKIQRTERGDSAVYLCASSLIGSAGAYNEQFFGPGTRLTVL.

The genes are TRBV6-2 or TRBV6-3 and TRBJ1-1, with 8 bases identical to TRBD1. J lost 10 bases, V lost 6 bases, and 4 bases had no gene match. Germline V gene lookup returns CDR1 MNHEY and CDR2 SVGEGT. This CDR3 contains 11 residues. The CDR3 protein is CASSSGTGAFF. As DNA, the CDR3 is TGTGCCAGCAGCTCCGGGACAGGAGCTTTCTTT.

The chain carries TRBV6-2 or TRBV6-3 and TRBJ1-5, with TRBD1 as a possible D gene (5 bases). V was clipped by 2 bases and J by 6 bases, with 11 bases between them. Germline V gene lookup returns CDR1 MNHEY and CDR2 SVGEGT. The CDR3 loop spans 14 amino acids. The CDR3 sequence is CASSYGGGPQPQHF. The CDR3 nucleotides are TGTGCCAGCAGTTACGGGGGGGGACCTCAGCCCCAGCATTTT.